Below are 9 T cell receptor beta chains sequenced from a single sample in a study of cytomegalovirus exposure and HLA in healthy donors. The repertoire was sequenced with immunoSEQ multiplex PCR; TCRdb's copy has only in-frame clones and lacks some. This sample carries 120,000 or so clones, roughly nine tenths of them seen once, and the ten largest clones take 1.1%. Sequencing was done on a sample of PBMCs. All receptors come from a woman aged 18-29 years in good health and CMV-seronegative.

The chain joins TRBV6-1 to TRBJ1-6; 9 nucleotides agree with TRBD1. The length of the CDR3 is 14 residues. V gave up 8 bases and J gave up 15 bases; unmatched junction bases: 14. The germline V gene encodes CDR1 MNHNS and CDR2 SASEGT. The CDR3 DNA reads TGTGCCAGCGGAGACCTCGGGACAGGGCCTCACCTCCACTTT. It specifies CASGDLGTGPHLHF.

The J gene is TRBJ2-5, the V gene TRBV5-1; 15 positions match TRBD2. V lost 2 bases, J lost 0 bases, and 2 bases stayed unmatched. This CDR3 is 17 amino acids long. Germline V CDR1 and CDR2: SGHRS, YFSETQ. In DNA form, the CDR3 reads TGCGCCAGCAGCTTCGGACTAGCGGGGGGGTACCAAGAGACCCAGTACTTC. This codes for CASSFGLAGGYQETQYF.

In its sample, this clone was seen a few times. The V and J genes are TRBV7-9 and TRBJ2-7; 14 bases map to TRBD2. CDR3 length equals 16 residues. CDR1 and CDR2 from the germline V gene are SEHNR and FQNEAQ (reference sequence). V shed 4 bases, J shed 6 bases, and the junction held 8 bases outside the gene matches. Here the CDR3 reads CASSYGLAGGSIEQYF. CDR3 in DNA: TGTGCCAGCAGCTACGGACTAGCGGGAGGTTCCATCGAGCAGTACTTC.

This chain links TRBV6-5 with TRBJ2-3; 8 bases fit TRBD1. The junction had 8 bases not matched to a gene; V was cut back by 7 bases and J by 2 bases. CDR1 is MNHEY and CDR2 is SVGAGI in the germline V gene. The CDR3 consists of 15 residues. The chain's CDR3 is CASNRGQGLTDTQYF. The CDR3 bases are TGTGCCAGCAATCGAGGACAGGGCCTCACAGATACGCAGTATTTT.

The CDR3 loop reads CASSLVGSVNTEAFF. CDR3 nucleotides: TGCGCCAGCAGCTTGGTTGGCAGTGTGAACACTGAAGCTTTCTTT. The chain couples TRBV5-1 to TRBJ1-1; D is unresolved. V lost 0 bases to trimming and J lost 0 bases, with 9 bases between them. The germline V gene encodes CDR1 SGHRS and CDR2 YFSETQ. This CDR3 contains 15 residues.

This clone was detected a few times. The gene calls are TRBV10-1 and TRBJ2-7; 9 positions agree with TRBD2. Per germline, CDR1 WNHNN and CDR2 SYGVQD (reference sequence). J lost 3 bases, V lost 5 bases, and 2 bases had no gene match. This CDR3 is 13 amino acids long. DNA for the CDR3: TGCGCCAGCAGTTTGACTAGCGGCTACGAGCAGTACTTC. Translated: CASSLTSGYEQYF.

CDR3: CASSLGTSGINEQFF. For the CDR3, the DNA is TGTGCCAGCAGTTTAGGGACTAGCGGAATCAATGAGCAGTTCTTC. V is TRBV27 and J is TRBJ2-1; TRBD2 matches at 11 bases. V gave up 2 bases and J gave up 6 bases; unmatched junction bases: 3. CDR1 is MNHEY, CDR2 SMNVEV, per germline (reference sequence). This CDR3 contains 15 residues.

This clone appeared once. This rearrangement joins TRBV27 to TRBJ2-3; 7 positions match TRBD2. From germline, CDR1 is MNHEY and CDR2 SMNVEV (reference sequence). The CDR3 runs to 16 residues. After removal of 6 bases from V and 4 bases from J, the junction contained 13 bases not matched to a gene. CDR3: CASRRLPAGASDTQYF. The CDR3 DNA is TGTGCCAGCAGACGTCTCCCGGCGGGAGCATCAGATACGCAGTATTTT.

This rearrangement joins TRBV5-1 to TRBJ1-2, with 7 bases that match TRBD1. V shed 4 bases, J shed 8 bases, and the junction held 14 bases outside the gene matches. Germline lookup yields CDR1 SGHRS and CDR2 YFSETQ. This CDR3 contains 15 residues. DNA for the CDR3: TGCGCCAGCAGCACTGAGACAGGGCGGGGAAAAGGCTACACCTTC. It yields the protein CASSTETGRGKGYTF.